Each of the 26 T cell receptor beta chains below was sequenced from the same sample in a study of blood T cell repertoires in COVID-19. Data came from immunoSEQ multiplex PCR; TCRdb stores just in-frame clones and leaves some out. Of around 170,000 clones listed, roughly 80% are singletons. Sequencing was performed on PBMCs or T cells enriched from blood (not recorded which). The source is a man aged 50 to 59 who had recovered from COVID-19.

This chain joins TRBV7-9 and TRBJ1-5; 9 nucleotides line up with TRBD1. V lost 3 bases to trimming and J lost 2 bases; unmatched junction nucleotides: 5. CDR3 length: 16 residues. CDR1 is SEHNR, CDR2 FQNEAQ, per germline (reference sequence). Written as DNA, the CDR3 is TGTGCCAGCAGCTTGGGACAGGGTCTTGGCAATCAGCCCCAGCATTTT. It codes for CASSLGQGLGNQPQHF.

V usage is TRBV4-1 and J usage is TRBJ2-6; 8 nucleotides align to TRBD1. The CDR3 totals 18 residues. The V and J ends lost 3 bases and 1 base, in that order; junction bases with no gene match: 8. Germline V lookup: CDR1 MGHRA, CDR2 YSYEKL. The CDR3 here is CASSHTGQGGSGANVLTF. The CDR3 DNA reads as TGCGCCAGCAGCCACACTGGACAGGGCGGTTCTGGGGCCAACGTCCTGACTTTC.

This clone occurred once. For the CDR3, the DNA is TGCGCCAGCAGCACGGGACAGGGGTGGGATGAGCAGTTCTTC. Its protein product is CASSTGQGWDEQFF. The chain combines TRBV5-1 with TRBJ2-1; 10 positions match TRBD1. Per germline, CDR1 SGHRS and CDR2 YFSETQ. CDR3 size: 14 residues. V lost 4 bases, J lost 8 bases, and 6 bases stayed unmatched. The variable domain in full, completed from reference TRBV5-1 and TRBJ2-1, reads KAGVTQTPRYLIKTRGQQVTLSCSPISGHRSVSWYQQTPGQGLQFLFEYFSETQRNKGNFPGRFSGRQFSNSRSEMNVSTLELGDSALYLCASSTGQGWDEQFFGPGTRLTVL.

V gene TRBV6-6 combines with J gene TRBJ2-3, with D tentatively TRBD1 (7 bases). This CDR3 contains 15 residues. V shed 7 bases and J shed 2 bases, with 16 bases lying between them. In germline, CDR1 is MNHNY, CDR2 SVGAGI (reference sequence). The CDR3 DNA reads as TGTGCCAGCATCCGTCAGGGGGGTTACACAGATACGCAGTATTTT. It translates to CASIRQGGYTDTQYF.

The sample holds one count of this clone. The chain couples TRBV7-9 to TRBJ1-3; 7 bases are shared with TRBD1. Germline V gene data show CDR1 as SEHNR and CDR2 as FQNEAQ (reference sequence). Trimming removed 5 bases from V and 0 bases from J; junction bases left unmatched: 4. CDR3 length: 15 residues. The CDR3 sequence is CASSAGQYSGNTIYF. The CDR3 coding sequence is TGTGCCAGCAGCGCGGGACAGTACTCTGGAAACACCATATATTTT.

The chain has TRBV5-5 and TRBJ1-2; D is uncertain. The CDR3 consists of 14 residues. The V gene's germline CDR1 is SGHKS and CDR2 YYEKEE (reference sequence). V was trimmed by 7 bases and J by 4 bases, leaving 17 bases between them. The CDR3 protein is CASLDSTVGYGYTF. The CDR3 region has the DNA TGTGCCAGCCTGGATAGTACAGTGGGCTATGGCTACACCTTC.

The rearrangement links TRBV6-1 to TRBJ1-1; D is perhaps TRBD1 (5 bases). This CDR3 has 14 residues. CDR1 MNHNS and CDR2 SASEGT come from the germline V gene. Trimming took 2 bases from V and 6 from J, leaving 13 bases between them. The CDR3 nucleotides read TGTGCCAGCAGTGAATTTGGGGGGGACGCTGAAGCTTTCTTT. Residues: CASSEFGGDAEAFF.

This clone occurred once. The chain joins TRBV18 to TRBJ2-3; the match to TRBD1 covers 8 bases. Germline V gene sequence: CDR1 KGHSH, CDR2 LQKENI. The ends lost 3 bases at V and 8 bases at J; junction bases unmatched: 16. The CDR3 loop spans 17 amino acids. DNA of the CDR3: TGTGCCAGCTCACCCCCGGAAGGACAGGGTACGGTGGGTACGCAGTATTTT. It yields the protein CASSPPEGQGTVGTQYF.

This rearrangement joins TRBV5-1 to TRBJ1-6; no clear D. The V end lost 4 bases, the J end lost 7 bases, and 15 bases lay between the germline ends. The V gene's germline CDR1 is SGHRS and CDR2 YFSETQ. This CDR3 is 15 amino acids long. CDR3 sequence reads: CASSDSQAGNSPLHF. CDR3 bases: TGCGCCAGCAGCGACTCCCAGGCGGGCAATTCACCCCTCCACTTT.

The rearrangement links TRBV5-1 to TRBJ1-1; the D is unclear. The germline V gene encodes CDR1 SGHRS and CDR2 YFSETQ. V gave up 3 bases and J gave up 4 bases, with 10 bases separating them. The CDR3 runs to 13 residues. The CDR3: CASSSEEITEAFF. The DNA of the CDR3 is TGCGCCAGCAGCTCGGAGGAAATCACTGAAGCTTTCTTT.

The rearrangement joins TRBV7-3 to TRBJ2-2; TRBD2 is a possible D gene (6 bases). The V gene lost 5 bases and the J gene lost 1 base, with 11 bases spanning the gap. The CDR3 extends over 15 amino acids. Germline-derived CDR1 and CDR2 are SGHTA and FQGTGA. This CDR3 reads CASSPNSGNTGELFF. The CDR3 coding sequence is TGTGCCAGCAGCCCCAATAGCGGGAACACCGGGGAGCTGTTTTTT. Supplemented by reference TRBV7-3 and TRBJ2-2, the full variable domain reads GAGVSQTPSNKVTEKGKYVELRCDPISGHTALYWYRQSLGQGPEFLIYFQGTGAADDSGLPNDRFFAVRPEGSVSTLKIQRTERGDSAVYLCASSPNSGNTGELFFGEGSRLTVL.

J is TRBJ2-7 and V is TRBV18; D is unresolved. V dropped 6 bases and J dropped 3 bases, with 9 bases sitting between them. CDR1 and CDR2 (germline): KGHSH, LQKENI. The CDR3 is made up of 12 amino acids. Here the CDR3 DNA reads TGTGCCAGCTCCCGCGAATACTACGAGCAGTACTTC. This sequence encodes CASSREYYEQYF.

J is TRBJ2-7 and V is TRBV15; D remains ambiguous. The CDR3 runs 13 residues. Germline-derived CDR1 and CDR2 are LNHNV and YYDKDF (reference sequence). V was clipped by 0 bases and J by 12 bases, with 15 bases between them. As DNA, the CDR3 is TGTGCCACCAGCAGAGATCCCGAGTCATATCTGTACTTC. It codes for CATSRDPESYLYF.

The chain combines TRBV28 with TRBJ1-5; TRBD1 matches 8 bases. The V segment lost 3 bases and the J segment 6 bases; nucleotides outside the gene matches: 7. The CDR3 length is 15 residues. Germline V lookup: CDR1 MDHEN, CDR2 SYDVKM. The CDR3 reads CASSLGIQGVQPQHF. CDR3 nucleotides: TGTGCCAGCAGTTTGGGTATACAGGGGGTTCAGCCCCAGCATTTT.

In nucleotides, the CDR3 is TGTGCCAGTAGCCGTAGGGGGCGCAGCTATGAGCAGTTCTTC. It specifies CASSRRGRSYEQFF. The chain employs TRBV19 and TRBJ2-1; 7 nucleotides line up with TRBD1. The germline V gene has CDR1 LNHDA and CDR2 SQIVND (reference sequence). This CDR3 has 14 residues. Losses at the gene ends were 6 bases for V and 8 bases for J; bases not matched to a gene: 10.

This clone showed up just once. The CDR3 spells CASNRGRENSPLHF. The CDR3 coding sequence is TGTGCCAGCAATCGCGGCAGGGAAAATTCACCCCTCCACTTT. The V call is TRBV28, the J call TRBJ1-6, with D maybe TRBD1 (5 bases). Germline CDR1 and CDR2: MDHEN and SYDVKM. The ends were cut back, 7 bases at V and 7 bases at J, with 14 bases in the middle. The CDR3 covers 14 residues.

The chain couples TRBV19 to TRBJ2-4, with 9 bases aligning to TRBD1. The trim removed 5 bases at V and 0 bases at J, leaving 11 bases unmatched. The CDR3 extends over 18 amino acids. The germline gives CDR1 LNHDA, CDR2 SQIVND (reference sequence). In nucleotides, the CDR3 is TGTGCCAGTAGTGCCACAGGGGGCCCATCCCTAGCCAAAAACATTCAGTACTTC. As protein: CASSATGGPSLAKNIQYF.

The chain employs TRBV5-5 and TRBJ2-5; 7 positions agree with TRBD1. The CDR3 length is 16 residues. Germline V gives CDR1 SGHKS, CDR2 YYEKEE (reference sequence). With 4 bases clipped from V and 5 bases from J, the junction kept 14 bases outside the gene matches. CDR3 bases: TGTGCCAGCAGCCTAGGGGGCAGCCCCCAGAGGGAGACCCAGTACTTC. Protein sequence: CASSLGGSPQRETQYF.

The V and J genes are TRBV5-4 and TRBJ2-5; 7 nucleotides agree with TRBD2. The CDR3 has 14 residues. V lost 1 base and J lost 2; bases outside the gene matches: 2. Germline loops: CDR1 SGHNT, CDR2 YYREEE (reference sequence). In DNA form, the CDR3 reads TGTGCCAGCAGCTTGCGGGGGGAGCAAGAGACCCAGTACTTC. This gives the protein CASSLRGEQETQYF.

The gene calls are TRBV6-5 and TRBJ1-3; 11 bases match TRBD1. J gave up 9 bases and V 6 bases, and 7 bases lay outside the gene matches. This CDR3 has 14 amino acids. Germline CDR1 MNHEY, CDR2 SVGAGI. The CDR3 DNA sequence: TGTGCCAGCAGCCCGGGACAGGGGGTTCTCACCATATATTTT. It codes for CASSPGQGVLTIYF.

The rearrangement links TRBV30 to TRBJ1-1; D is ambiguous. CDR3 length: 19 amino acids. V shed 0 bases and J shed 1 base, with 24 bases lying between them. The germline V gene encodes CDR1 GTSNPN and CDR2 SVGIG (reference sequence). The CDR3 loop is CAWSVAMGGWRSRNTEAFF. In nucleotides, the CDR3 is TGTGCCTGGAGTGTAGCCATGGGAGGGTGGCGTAGCAGGAACACTGAAGCTTTCTTT.

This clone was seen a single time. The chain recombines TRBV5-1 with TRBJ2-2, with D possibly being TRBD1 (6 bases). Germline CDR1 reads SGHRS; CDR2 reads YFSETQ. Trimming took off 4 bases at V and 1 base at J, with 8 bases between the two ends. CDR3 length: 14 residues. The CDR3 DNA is TGCGCCAGCAGCCAGGACAGGAACACCGGGGAGCTGTTTTTT. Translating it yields CASSQDRNTGELFF.

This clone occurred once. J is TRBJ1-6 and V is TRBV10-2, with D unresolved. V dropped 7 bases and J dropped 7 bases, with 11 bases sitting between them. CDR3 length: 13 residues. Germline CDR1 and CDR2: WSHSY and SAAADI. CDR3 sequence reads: CASKEGLNSPLHF. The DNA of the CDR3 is TGCGCCAGCAAGGAGGGCCTCAATTCACCCCTCCACTTT.

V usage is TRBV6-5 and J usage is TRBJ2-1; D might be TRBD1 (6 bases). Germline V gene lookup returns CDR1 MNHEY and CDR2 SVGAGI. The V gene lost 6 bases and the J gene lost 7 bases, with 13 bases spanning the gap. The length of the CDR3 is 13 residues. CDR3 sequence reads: CASRRGGGNEQFF. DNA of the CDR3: TGTGCCAGCAGACGTGGGGGCGGGAATGAGCAGTTCTTC.

CDR3 loop: CASSLSRIRGYGYTF. In DNA, the CDR3 is TGTGCCAGCAGCTTATCTAGGATACGGGGTTATGGCTACACCTTC. V gene TRBV7-9 combines with J gene TRBJ1-2; no reliable D call. CDR3 length: 15 amino acids. Trimming pared 2 bases from V and 5 bases from J, leaving 15 bases between. Looked up from germline, CDR1 is SEHNR and CDR2 is FQNEAQ (reference sequence).

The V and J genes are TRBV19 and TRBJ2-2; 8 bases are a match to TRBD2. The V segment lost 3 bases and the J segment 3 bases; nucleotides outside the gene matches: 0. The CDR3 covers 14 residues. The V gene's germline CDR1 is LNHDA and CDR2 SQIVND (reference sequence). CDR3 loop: CASSISGDTGELFF. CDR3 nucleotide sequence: TGTGCCAGTAGTATTAGCGGGGACACCGGGGAGCTGTTTTTT.